This is a list of T cell receptor beta chains from one sample in a study of blood T cell repertoires in COVID-19. The table came from immunoSEQ multiplex PCR; TCRdb's copy has only in-frame clones and leaves some out. The data contain just under 90,000 clones, around 72% of them singletons. Material for sequencing was peripheral blood. Receptors originate from a woman at least 80 years old with acute or convalescent COVID-19. Both conserved end residues are part of each CDR3. Fields, in order: V gene, clone size, D gene, J gene, CDR3 DNA, CDR3 protein. D genes are given only for firm matches. The listing skips clone size in some rows; elsewhere it reads once, few, many or a size class.

V gene: TRBV30
clone size: NA
D gene: NA
J gene: TRBJ1-2
CDR3 DNA: TGTGCCTGGGGAGGAGGTCGTGGGGCCGACTATGGCTACACCTTC
CDR3 protein: CAWGGGRGADYGYTF

V gene: TRBV6-5
clone size: NA
D gene: NA
J gene: TRBJ1-2
CDR3 DNA: TGTGCCAGCACTCTGGGGCCGATATATGGCTACACCTTC
CDR3 protein: CASTLGPIYGYTF

V gene: TRBV7-2
clone size: NA
D gene: NA
J gene: TRBJ1-3
CDR3 DNA: TGTGCCAGCAGACCAGGTAGCTCTGGAAACACCATATATTTT
CDR3 protein: CASRPGSSGNTIYF

V gene: TRBV7-2
clone size: NA
D gene: TRBD1
J gene: TRBJ2-3
CDR3 DNA: TGTGCCAGCAGCGTGGACAGGACTAGCACAGATACGCAGTATTTT
CDR3 protein: CASSVDRTSTDTQYF

V gene: TRBV7-2
clone size: few
D gene: TRBD1
J gene: TRBJ1-6
CDR3 DNA: TGTGCCAGCAGCCCTTCGGGACAGCGAGTCATCTTGGGTAATTCACCCCTCCACTTT
CDR3 protein: CASSPSGQRVILGNSPLHF

V gene: TRBV10-3
clone size: NA
D gene: NA
J gene: TRBJ2-7
CDR3 DNA: TGTGCCACCCGTGGCTTGCCCCAAACCTACGAGCAGTACTTC
CDR3 protein: CATRGLPQTYEQYF

V gene: TRBV23-1
clone size: NA
D gene: NA
J gene: TRBJ1-5
CDR3 DNA: TGCGCCAGCAGTCAATCTGGGCCCCGTAGCAATCAGCCCCAGCATTTT
CDR3 protein: CASSQSGPRSNQPQHF

V gene: TRBV2
clone size: NA
D gene: NA
J gene: TRBJ2-3
CDR3 DNA: TGTGCCAGCAGTGCAACTACCACAGATACGCAGTATTTT
CDR3 protein: CASSATTTDTQYF

V gene: TRBV4-1
clone size: NA
D gene: NA
J gene: TRBJ1-5
CDR3 DNA: TGCGCCAGCAGCCAATCACCGCTTCAAGCAAATCAGCCCCAGCATTTT
CDR3 protein: CASSQSPLQANQPQHF

V gene: TRBV4-3
clone size: once
D gene: TRBD1
J gene: TRBJ1-5
CDR3 DNA: TGCGCCAGCAGCCAAGATCTGGGGACAGATTATCAGCCCCAGCATTTT
CDR3 protein: CASSQDLGTDYQPQHF

V gene: TRBV10-3
clone size: NA
D gene: NA
J gene: TRBJ1-1
CDR3 DNA: TGTGCCATCAGTGAGGCGGGCGGGAGGGACACTGAAGCTTTCTTT
CDR3 protein: CAISEAGGRDTEAFF

V gene: TRBV9
clone size: NA
D gene: NA
J gene: TRBJ1-1
CDR3 DNA: TGTGCCAGCAGCGTACTGGCTGGGGTGCAGGGGATGAACACTGAAGCTTTCTTT
CDR3 protein: CASSVLAGVQGMNTEAFF

V gene: TRBV12-3/TRBV12-4
clone size: NA
D gene: NA
J gene: TRBJ2-4
CDR3 DNA: TGTGCCAGCAGTTTGGCAGGGTCATACATTCAGTACTTC
CDR3 protein: CASSLAGSYIQYF

V gene: TRBV30
clone size: NA
D gene: TRBD1
J gene: TRBJ2-1
CDR3 DNA: TGTGCCTGGGGACAGGGTTACAATGAGCAGTTCTTC
CDR3 protein: CAWGQGYNEQFF

V gene: TRBV18
clone size: NA
D gene: TRBD1
J gene: TRBJ2-1
CDR3 DNA: TGTGCCAGCTCACCATTAGACAGGGGCTCGGGGGATGAGCAGTTCTTC
CDR3 protein: CASSPLDRGSGDEQFF

V gene: TRBV5-1
clone size: NA
D gene: NA
J gene: TRBJ1-3
CDR3 DNA: TGCGCCAGCAGCCAGGACCCGGGGTCTGGAAACACCATATATTTT
CDR3 protein: CASSQDPGSGNTIYF

V gene: TRBV7-2
clone size: NA
D gene: NA
J gene: TRBJ1-6
CDR3 DNA: TGTGCCAGCAGCTTAGGGCAGAATTTATCACCCCTCCACTTT
CDR3 protein: CASSLGQNLSPLHF

V gene: TRBV5-4
clone size: once
D gene: TRBD2
J gene: TRBJ2-2
CDR3 DNA: TGTGCCAGCAGTCCGGGGGGAACTAACACCGGGGAGCTGTTTTTT
CDR3 protein: CASSPGGTNTGELFF

V gene: TRBV5-4
clone size: NA
D gene: NA
J gene: TRBJ2-3
CDR3 DNA: TGTGCCAGCAGTAAAAGGGACTCCACAGATACGCAGTATTTT
CDR3 protein: CASSKRDSTDTQYF

V gene: TRBV12-3/TRBV12-4
clone size: NA
D gene: TRBD1
J gene: TRBJ1-1
CDR3 DNA: TGTGCCAGCAGTTTCCGGGACAGAAGCGCAGCTTTCTTT
CDR3 protein: CASSFRDRSAAFF

V gene: TRBV7-3
clone size: once
D gene: NA
J gene: TRBJ2-3
CDR3 DNA: TGTGCCAGCAGCTTAAACAGCGGGCCCCCTACGCAGTATTTT
CDR3 protein: CASSLNSGPPTQYF

V gene: TRBV2
clone size: few
D gene: NA
J gene: TRBJ1-5
CDR3 DNA: TGTGCCAGCGGCGGAGATCAGCCCCAGCATTTT
CDR3 protein: CASGGDQPQHF